This T cell receptor (beta chain) was sequenced in a study of blood T cells in healthy people across ages. Study in general: Capture by template switching was about one barcoded beta molecule per two T cells.

Using a J-beta primer mix together with a sample-barcoded 5' primer, a second PCR was run for roughly 7 to 12 cycles. Using its own MiXCR run on the 5' RACE reads, TCRdb lists one record per CDR3 protein. The sample has roughly 1.5 million distinct CDR3 sequences, approximately 43% seen once. CDR3 length: 15 amino acids. Trimming at V came to 5 bases and at J to 8 bases, leaving 9 bases not matched to a gene. Per germline, CDR1 SGHRS and CDR2 YFSETQ. What was sequenced was blood. The TCR originated in a woman between 18 and 29 years old in good health. The chain employs TRBV5-1 and TRBJ2-2, with TRBD2 matching 10 bases. CDR3 in amino acids: CASRMELAGAGELFF. In DNA form, the CDR3 reads TGCGCCAGCAGAATGGAGCTAGCGGGAGCTGGGGAGCTGTTTTTT.